The rows below give T cell receptor beta chains drawn from one sample of a study of blood T cell repertoires in COVID-19. Data came from immunoSEQ multiplex PCR; TCRdb stores just in-frame clones and leaves some out. This sample has about 240,000 clones, with about four fifths found just once. The specimen was peripheral blood. All receptors come from a man aged 45-65 years with acute or convalescent COVID-19. Both conserved end residues are part of each CDR3. Each record gives: clone size, D gene, V gene, J gene, CDR3 DNA, CDR3 protein. The D gene is left open where the match is weak. Rows give clone size only sometimes, using once, few, many, or a class for an expanded clone.

.	.	TRBV30	TRBJ1-1	TGTGCAGGGGGGGTTATTTTAGCGCGTGCTTTCTTT	CAGGVILARAFF
.	.	TRBV19	TRBJ2-2	TGTGCCAGTAGTATAGGGGAGAGGCCTGGGGAGCTGTTTTTT	CASSIGERPGELFF
.	TRBD1	TRBV5-4	TRBJ2-1	TGTGCCAGCAGCTTGGAGACAGGGGCCCTCAGGGAGCAGTTCTTC	CASSLETGALREQFF
.	TRBD1	TRBV19	TRBJ1-4	TGTGCTTCCGCCGGGACAGGGAGGAAAAAACTGTTTTTT	CASAGTGRKKLFF
once	.	TRBV28	TRBJ2-7	TGTGCCAGCAGTCCAGCGGCGGGACCCTACGAGCAGTACTTC	CASSPAAGPYEQYF
.	.	TRBV10-1	TRBJ2-2	TGCGCCAGCAGTGTAGCAGCGAACACCGGGGAGCTGTTTTTT	CASSVAANTGELFF
.	.	TRBV6-9	TRBJ1-2	TGTGCCATATATAAAGGGACACCGGCGGACTATGGCTACACCTTC	CAIYKGTPADYGYTF
.	TRBD1	TRBV7-9	TRBJ2-3	TGTGCCAGCAGCCCACGGACAGGGTCCGAGACAGATACGCAGTATTTT	CASSPRTGSETDTQYF
.	.	TRBV7-9	TRBJ1-2	TGTGCCAGCAGCTTAGCATCGGGGAACTATGGCTACACCTTC	CASSLASGNYGYTF
.	TRBD2	TRBV10-3	TRBJ2-3	TGTGCCATCAGAGAGAGTAGCGGGGGAGGGGATACGCAGTATTTT	CAIRESSGGGDTQYF
.	.	TRBV7-8	TRBJ2-3	TGTGCCAGCAGCCCCGGCGCGGGGAGAGATACGCAGTATTTT	CASSPGAGRDTQYF
once	TRBD1	TRBV19	TRBJ1-2	TGTGCCAGTAGGTGGGACAGGGCGAATTATGGCTACACCTTC	CASRWDRANYGYTF
.	TRBD1	TRBV24-1	TRBJ2-2	TGTGCCACCTCTGGGACAGGGGGATCCGGGGAGCTGTTTTTT	CATSGTGGSGELFF
.	.	TRBV29-1	TRBJ1-1	TGCAGCGTTAATACAGGCTCGAACACTGAAGCTTTCTTT	CSVNTGSNTEAFF
once	.	TRBV6-4	TRBJ1-3	TGTGCCAGCAGTGTATCCACAGGGTATTCTGGAAACACCATATATTTT	CASSVSTGYSGNTIYF
.	TRBD1	TRBV19	TRBJ1-1	TGTGCCAGTGCCCGTTCGGGGACAGGGAGGACTGAAGCTTTCTTT	CASARSGTGRTEAFF
.	TRBD1	TRBV6-6	TRBJ1-2	TGTGCCACGGGGACAGGGGCAGGCTACACCTTC	CATGTGAGYTF
.	TRBD1	TRBV10-2	TRBJ1-1	TGCGCCAGCAGTGAGTCCGGGGGACAGGTCCCAACTGAAGCTTTCTTT	CASSESGGQVPTEAFF
.	TRBD1	TRBV3-1/TRBV3-2	TRBJ1-2	TGTGCCAGCAGCCACGGGACAGGGGAATATGGCTACACCTTC	CASSHGTGEYGYTF
.	.	TRBV3-1/TRBV3-2	TRBJ1-5	TGTGCCAGCAGCCAAGATTTGAGGCAGCCCCAGCATTTT	CASSQDLRQPQHF
.	.	TRBV19	TRBJ1-4	TGTGCCAGTAGTATAGAAGGCAGGACTAATGAAAAACTGTTTTTT	CASSIEGRTNEKLFF
.	.	TRBV19	TRBJ1-5	TGTGCCAGTAGTGCCCACAAGAATCAGCCCCAGCATTTT	CASSAHKNQPQHF
.	.	TRBV7-2	TRBJ1-3	TGTGCCAGCAGTCCTAGCGTGGGCTCTGGAAACACCATATATTTT	CASSPSVGSGNTIYF
once	.	TRBV7-8	TRBJ1-3	TGTGCCAGCAGCTCGTTAAATAGCCATGGAAACACCATATATTTT	CASSSLNSHGNTIYF
few	TRBD2	TRBV23-1	TRBJ2-7	TGCGCCAGCACCCTAAGGGGACCAAGGACTAGCCGACCCTACGAGCAGTACTTC	CASTLRGPRTSRPYEQYF
.	.	TRBV28	TRBJ1-1	TGTGCCAGCAGGGGGGGCACTGAAGCTTTCTTT	CASRGGTEAFF
.	.	TRBV15	TRBJ2-7	TGTGCCACCAGTATAGACTCCTACGAGCAGTACTTC	CATSIDSYEQYF
.	TRBD2	TRBV9	TRBJ2-1	TGTGCCAGCAGCCCGGGAGGGTATTATGAGCAGTTCTTC	CASSPGGYYEQFF
.	.	TRBV19	TRBJ2-4	TGTGCCAGTAGTATTGGGACACAGAAAAACATTCAGTACTTC	CASSIGTQKNIQYF
once	TRBD1	TRBV2	TRBJ1-6	TGTGCCAGCAGCCGCGGACAGGGGGGTTCACCCCTCCACTTT	CASSRGQGGSPLHF
.	TRBD1	TRBV6-1	TRBJ1-1	TGTGCCAGCAGTGAAGCGGCCACAGGGGGGAACACTGAAGCTTTCTTT	CASSEAATGGNTEAFF
.	.	TRBV30	TRBJ2-1	TGTGCCTGGAGGGAGGGGACCGGGAGTACCTACAATGAGCAGTTCTTC	CAWREGTGSTYNEQFF
.	TRBD1	TRBV5-1	TRBJ1-2	TGCGCCAGCAGCTTTAGGGACAGGGCTAACTATGGCTACACCTTC	CASSFRDRANYGYTF
.	TRBD2	TRBV28	TRBJ2-3	TGTGCCAGCAGTCCCGGGACTAGCGGCACAGATACGCAGTATTTT	CASSPGTSGTDTQYF
.	.	TRBV11-3	TRBJ2-7	TGTGCCAGCAGCGCTAAAGGACTGAGTCCCTACGAGCAGTACTTC	CASSAKGLSPYEQYF
.	.	TRBV5-1	TRBJ1-2	TGCGCCAGCAGCTTGGGGGCCGGCTACACCTTC	CASSLGAGYTF
.	.	TRBV15	TRBJ1-2	TGTGCCACAGGACAGAACTATGGCTACACCTTC	CATGQNYGYTF
.	.	TRBV5-5	TRBJ2-7	TGTGCCAGCAGCTTGGTGGGAGACCCTCCCCCCACCTACGAGCAGTACTTC	CASSLVGDPPPTYEQYF
.	.	TRBV19	TRBJ2-1	TGTGCCAGTGGACAGTCGTACAATGAGCAGTTCTTC	CASGQSYNEQFF
.	TRBD1	TRBV2	TRBJ1-1	TGTGCCAGCAGTGAAACAGGGGAGGCTGAAGCTTTCTTT	CASSETGEAEAFF
.	TRBD2	TRBV5-4	TRBJ2-1	TGTGCCAGCAGCCCTGGTACGGCTAGCGGGAGGAGGAGTGAGCAGTTCTTC	CASSPGTASGRRSEQFF
once	.	TRBV3-1/TRBV3-2	TRBJ2-5	TGTGCCAGCAGCCATTTGTCTAGCGACCAAGAGACCCAGTACTTC	CASSHLSSDQETQYF
.	.	TRBV7-9	TRBJ1-2	TGTGCCAGCAGCTTACCAGCGCACGGCTACACCTTC	CASSLPAHGYTF
.	.	TRBV21-1	TRBJ2-7	TGTGCCAGCAGCAAAGGGCCCGGGACAGGGTGGGACGAGCAGTACTTC	CASSKGPGTGWDEQYF
.	.	TRBV10-3	TRBJ1-1	TGTGCCATCAGAGATGGATCCCAGGCTACTGAAGCTTTCTTT	CAIRDGSQATEAFF
.	.	TRBV7-8	TRBJ1-5	TGTGCCAGCAGCTTAAACAGGGTAGACTATCAGCCCCAGCATTTT	CASSLNRVDYQPQHF
.	TRBD1	TRBV2	TRBJ1-2	TGTGCCAGCAGACAGACAGGGGGAAACTATGGCTACACCTTC	CASRQTGGNYGYTF
.	TRBD2	TRBV27	TRBJ2-3	TGTGCCAGCAGTCCCCCAGGACTAGCGGGGACCACAGATACGCAGTATTTT	CASSPPGLAGTTDTQYF
.	.	TRBV5-1	TRBJ1-5	TGCGCCAGCAGCTTGGGGGAGAGAGGCAATCAGCCCCAGCATTTT	CASSLGERGNQPQHF
.	.	TRBV24-1	TRBJ2-2	TGTGCCACCAGTGATTCCCGGGGCAAGGGAGGCAACACCGGGGAGCTGTTTTTT	CATSDSRGKGGNTGELFF
.	TRBD1	TRBV10-3	TRBJ1-4	TGTGCCATCAGTGATGGGGACAGGGGGGATGAAAAACTGTTTTTT	CAISDGDRGDEKLFF
.	.	TRBV4-1	TRBJ2-1	TGCGCCAGCAGCCAAAGACAGAACCTAGGGGATGAGCAGTTCTTC	CASSQRQNLGDEQFF
.	TRBD1	TRBV5-1	TRBJ1-4	TGCGCCAGCAGCCTGACAGGGCCCCATGGGGAACTGTTTTTT	CASSLTGPHGELFF
.	TRBD1	TRBV6-6	TRBJ2-5	TGTGCCAGCAGTTTGGCCGCAGGGGGCCTAGAGACCCAGTACTTC	CASSLAAGGLETQYF
.	.	TRBV3-1/TRBV3-2	TRBJ1-1	TGTGCCAGCAGCCAGTTCTTACAGGTGCACACTGAAGCTTTCTTT	CASSQFLQVHTEAFF
.	.	TRBV30	TRBJ1-2	TGTGCCAGCCCGTTCACGCGGGGGTTCTATGGCTACACCTTC	CASPFTRGFYGYTF
.	TRBD1	TRBV6-6	TRBJ2-3	TGTGCCAGCACCCCACAGGGGGTGGATACGCAGTATTTT	CASTPQGVDTQYF
.	.	TRBV2	TRBJ2-3	TGTGCCAGCAGGCCGCCAGCGGCGTTGGGTACGCAGTATTTT	CASRPPAALGTQYF
once	.	TRBV27	TRBJ1-5	TGTGCCAGCAGTTTAAACGCGGTGTCCGGCAATCAGCCCCAGCATTTT	CASSLNAVSGNQPQHF